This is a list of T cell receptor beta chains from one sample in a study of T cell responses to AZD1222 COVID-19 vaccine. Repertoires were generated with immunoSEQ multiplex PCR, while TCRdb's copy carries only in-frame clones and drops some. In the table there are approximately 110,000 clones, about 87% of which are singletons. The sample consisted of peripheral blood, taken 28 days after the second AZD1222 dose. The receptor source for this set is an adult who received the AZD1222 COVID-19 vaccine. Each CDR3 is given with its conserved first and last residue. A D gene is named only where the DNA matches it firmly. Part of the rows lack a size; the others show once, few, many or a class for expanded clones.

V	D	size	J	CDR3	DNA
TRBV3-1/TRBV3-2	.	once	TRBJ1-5	CASSQDTINQPQHF	TGTGCCAGCAGCCAAGACACAATAAATCAGCCCCAGCATTTT
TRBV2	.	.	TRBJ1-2	CASSEPGMDYGYTF	TGTGCCAGCAGTGAACCAGGGATGGACTATGGCTACACCTTC
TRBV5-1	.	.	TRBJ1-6	CASSLVGSSYNSPLHF	TGCGCCAGCAGCTTGGTGGGGAGCTCCTATAATTCACCCCTCCACTTT
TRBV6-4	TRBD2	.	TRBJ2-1	CASSDRSGGVNEQFF	TGTGCCAGCAGTGATCGGTCCGGGGGGGTTAATGAGCAGTTCTTC
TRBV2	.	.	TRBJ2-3	CASRRGDTDTQYF	TGTGCCAGCCGGCGGGGAGACACAGATACGCAGTATTTT
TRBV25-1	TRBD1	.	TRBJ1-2	CASSTGQLANYGYTF	TGTGCCAGCAGTACGGGACAGCTAGCTAACTATGGCTACACCTTC
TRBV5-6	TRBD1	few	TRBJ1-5	CASSGGQGAYSNQPQHF	TGTGCCAGCAGCGGGGGACAGGGGGCTTATAGCAATCAGCCCCAGCATTTT
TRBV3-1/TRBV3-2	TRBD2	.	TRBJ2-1	CASSFKTSGDPYNEQFF	TGTGCCAGCAGCTTTAAGACTAGCGGCGACCCCTACAATGAGCAGTTCTTC
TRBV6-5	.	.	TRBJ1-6	CASSYHGGNSPLHF	TGTGCCAGCAGTTACCATGGGGGTAATTCACCCCTCCACTTT
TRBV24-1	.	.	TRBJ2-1	CATSDDQSQWEQFF	TGTGCCACCAGTGATGACCAATCTCAATGGGAGCAGTTCTTC
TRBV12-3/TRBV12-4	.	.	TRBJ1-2	CASSRDGFYGYTF	TGTGCCAGCAGCCGGGACGGTTTCTATGGCTACACCTTC
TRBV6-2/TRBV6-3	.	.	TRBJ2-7	CASSYTVYEQYF	TGTGCCAGCAGTTACACGGTTTACGAGCAGTACTTC
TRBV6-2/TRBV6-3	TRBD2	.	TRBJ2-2	CASSRGTSTGELFF	TGTGCCAGCAGCCGCGGGACTAGCACCGGGGAGCTGTTTTTT
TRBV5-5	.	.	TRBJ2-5	CASSWAPGRGFQETQYF	TGTGCCAGCAGCTGGGCCCCGGGGCGGGGATTCCAAGAGACCCAGTACTTC
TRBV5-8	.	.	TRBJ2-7	CASSVTWGSEQYF	TGTGCCAGCAGCGTGACCTGGGGGAGCGAGCAGTACTTC
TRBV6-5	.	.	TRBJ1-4	CASQSTRGQGEKLFF	TGTGCCAGCCAAAGTACTCGGGGGCAGGGTGAAAAACTGTTTTTT
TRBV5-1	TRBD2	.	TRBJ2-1	CASSPGTSGGFVQFF	TGCGCCAGCAGCCCAGGGACTAGCGGGGGGTTCGTGCAGTTCTTC
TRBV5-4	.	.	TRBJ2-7	CASSSERGFYEQYF	TGTGCCAGCAGCTCGGAGAGGGGATTCTACGAGCAGTACTTC
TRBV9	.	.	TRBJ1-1	CASSTGTVNTEAFF	TGTGCCAGCAGCACAGGGACGGTGAACACTGAAGCTTTCTTT
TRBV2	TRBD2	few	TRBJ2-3	CASSEKGSGLAGGLGTDTQYF	TGTGCCAGCAGTGAAAAGGGGTCTGGACTAGCGGGGGGGCTTGGCACAGATACGCAGTATTTT
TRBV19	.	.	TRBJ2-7	CASSNLGESSYEQYF	TGTGCCAGTAGTAATCTGGGGGAAAGCTCCTACGAGCAGTACTTC
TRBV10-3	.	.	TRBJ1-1	CAISDLGPHIEAFF	TGTGCCATCAGTGACTTGGGACCACATATTGAAGCTTTCTTT
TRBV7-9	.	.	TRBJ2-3	CASSLAVGTQYF	TGTGCCAGCAGCTTAGCGGTGGGAACGCAGTATTTT
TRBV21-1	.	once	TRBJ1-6	CASSKAGTGGFSYNSPLHF	TGTGCCAGCAGCAAAGCGGGGACAGGGGGATTCTCCTATAATTCACCCCTCCACTTT
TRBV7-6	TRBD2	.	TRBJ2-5	CASSQGLAGQETQYF	TGTGCCAGCAGCCAGGGACTAGCGGGCCAAGAGACCCAGTACTTC
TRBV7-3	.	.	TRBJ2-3	CASSPGQTPTDTQYF	TGTGCCAGCAGCCCAGGACAGACGCCGACAGATACGCAGTATTTT
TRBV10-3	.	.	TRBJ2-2	CAIRVGANTGELFF	TGTGCCATCAGGGTCGGGGCGAACACCGGGGAGCTGTTTTTT
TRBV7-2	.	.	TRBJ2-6	CASSWTVRSSGANVLTF	TGTGCCAGCAGCTGGACAGTTCGGAGCTCTGGGGCCAACGTCCTGACTTTC
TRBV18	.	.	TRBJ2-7	CASSPPGLGAYEQYF	TGTGCCAGCTCACCGCCGGGACTTGGGGCCTACGAGCAGTACTTC